These 10 T cell receptor beta chains were sequenced from one sample in a study of blood T cell repertoires in COVID-19. Measured with immunoSEQ multiplex PCR; TCRdb has only the in-frame clones, and not every one. The sample lists fewer than 85,000 clones; roughly four fifths were seen once. Sequenced input: peripheral blood. The receptors derive from a man aged 70-80 years with COVID-19, enrolled during active disease.

The V call is TRBV4-1, the J call TRBJ2-7; TRBD2 aligns across 10 bases. Germline loops: CDR1 MGHRA, CDR2 YSYEKL. The junction had 2 bases not matched to a gene; V was cut back by 2 bases and J by 4 bases. The length of the CDR3 is 14 residues. The CDR3 protein is CASSQSAGGYEQYF. The CDR3 DNA reads TGCGCCAGCAGCCAATCAGCGGGAGGGTACGAGCAGTACTTC.

To note about this clone: Its ends do not fully match the called genes, so a read error is possible. V gene TRBV7-7 combines with J gene TRBJ2-7; TRBD2 is a possible D gene (5 bases). The CDR3 has 13 residues. Per the germline V gene, CDR1 is SSHAT and CDR2 is FNYEAQ (reference sequence). In DNA, the CDR3 is TGTGCTAGCAGCTTAACGGGAACCTACGAGCAGTACTTC. It translates to CASSLTGTYEQYF. The variable domain in full, with the rest retrieved from reference TRBV7-7 and TRBJ2-7, is GAGVSQSPRYKVTKRGQDVTLRCDPISSHATLYWYQQALGQGPEFLTYFNYEAQPDKSGLPSDRFSAERPEGSISTLTIQRTEQRDSAMYRCASSLTGTYEQYFGPGTRLTVT.

The CDR3 protein is CASSQASGVYNSPLHF. The CDR3 nucleotides are TGTGCCAGCAGCCAAGCGTCAGGTGTCTATAATTCACCCCTCCACTTT. This rearrangement joins TRBV3-1 (or the pseudogene TRBV3-2) to TRBJ1-6; the D is unclear. Trimming cost V 1 base and J 3 bases, with 10 bases left between them. This CDR3 has 16 residues. In germline, CDR1 is LGHDT, CDR2 YNNKEL (reference sequence).

This clone appeared a few times. The chain joins TRBV9 to TRBJ2-1; D not certain. Deletions cut 0 bases from V and 8 bases from J, with 15 bases between. The germline V gene encodes CDR1 SGDLS and CDR2 YYNGEE. The CDR3 loop spans 15 amino acids. CDR3 DNA sequence: TGTGCCAGCAGCGTAGCCCACTATAACCGGGATGAGCAGTTCTTC. Translation: CASSVAHYNRDEQFF.

The chain links TRBV5-4 to TRBJ1-2, with a tentative D call TRBD1 (5 bases). Germline V gene data show CDR1 as SGHNT and CDR2 as YYREEE (reference sequence). This CDR3 has 13 amino acids. Trimming pared 1 base from V and 6 bases from J, leaving 10 bases between. CDR3 residues: CASSLSGGDGYTF. The CDR3 nucleotides are TGTGCCAGCAGCTTGTCGGGGGGGGATGGCTACACCTTC.

This chain uses TRBV6-5 with TRBJ1-5, with unresolved D. Deletions cut 5 bases from V and 3 bases from J, with 14 bases between. CDR3 length: 15 amino acids. CDR1 and CDR2 (germline): MNHEY, SVGAGI. CDR3: CASSHGSGFNQPQHF. The CDR3 DNA follows: TGTGCCAGCAGTCACGGTTCGGGATTCAATCAGCCCCAGCATTTT.

The chain couples TRBV5-6 to TRBJ2-7; 9 bases are a match to TRBD2. Germline V lookup: CDR1 SGHDT, CDR2 YYEEEE. V dropped 2 bases and J dropped 0; count of bases not matched to a gene: 3. This CDR3 has 15 residues. The CDR3 loop is CASSFVAGDSYEQYF. The CDR3, as DNA: TGTGCCAGCAGCTTTGTAGCGGGGGACTCCTACGAGCAGTACTTC.

The chain couples TRBV6-5 to TRBJ1-6, with D possibly TRBD1 on 5 matching bases. The V end was cut by 6 bases, the J end by 10 bases, with 13 bases between. The germline gives CDR1 MNHEY, CDR2 SVGAGI. The CDR3 consists of 13 residues. CDR3 DNA sequence: TGTGCCAGCAGACCGTCCCGGGGGTCACCCCTCCACTTT. Amino acid sequence: CASRPSRGSPLHF.

This clone was seen only a few times. J is TRBJ2-1 and V is TRBV11-2, with 8 bases lining up with TRBD1. The CDR3 extends over 15 amino acids. Per germline, CDR1 SGHAT and CDR2 FQNNGV. V lost 1 base to trimming and J lost 4 bases; unmatched junction nucleotides: 3. The CDR3 sequence is CASSLARGRYNEQFF. CDR3 sequence (DNA): TGTGCCAGCAGCTTAGCCAGGGGGCGGTACAATGAGCAGTTCTTC.

This sequence joins TRBV19 and TRBJ1-1; unclear D gene. The CDR3 totals 13 residues. V lost 3 bases and J 0 bases, leaving 5 bases between the germline ends. The V gene's germline CDR1 is LNHDA and CDR2 SQIVND (reference sequence). CDR3 region: CASSIGVNTEAFF. CDR3 DNA: TGTGCCAGTAGTATCGGGGTGAACACTGAAGCTTTCTTT.